These 3 T cell receptor beta chains originate from one sample sequenced in a study of shared clonotypes between healthy human individuals. Assay used: immunoSEQ multiplex PCR; TCRdb lists only in-frame clones, some missing. Among 950,000 to 1,300,000 clones listed, 60% to 80% were seen once. Material: memory CD4+ T cells sorted from blood. The subset is: CD45RA-negative fraction. The receptor set was obtained from a man in his late teens or twenties in good health.

Details on this clone: This could be a read error, since a much larger clone is one nucleotide away. V gene TRBV7-3 combines with J gene TRBJ1-1; tentatively, D is TRBD1 (6 bases). Looked up from germline, CDR1 is SGHTA and CDR2 is FQGTGA. V was shortened by 3 bases and J by 2 bases, with 7 bases between the two germline ends. This CDR3 comprises 13 residues. The CDR3 spells CASSLDSNTEAFF. CDR3 bases: TGTGCCAGCAGCTTGGACAGCAACACTGAAGCTTTCTTT.

V is TRBV5-8 and J is TRBJ2-7, with D possibly being TRBD1 or TRBD2 (6 bases each). The germline V gene has CDR1 SGHTS and CDR2 YDEGEE. V lost 2 bases and J 7 bases, leaving 13 bases between the germline ends. The CDR3 length is 13 residues. DNA of the CDR3: TGTGCCAGCAGCTTCCGGGGGCTGGGGGAGCAGTACTTC. It yields the protein CASSFRGLGEQYF.

J is TRBJ1-3 and V is TRBV20-1; D unclear. Trimming left V 2 bases short and J 4 bases short, with 3 bases between. This CDR3 has 11 amino acids. Germline V gives CDR1 DFQATT, CDR2 SNEGSKA (reference sequence). In DNA form, the CDR3 reads TGCAGTGCTAGATCCGGAAACACCATATATTTT. This encodes CSARSGNTIYF.